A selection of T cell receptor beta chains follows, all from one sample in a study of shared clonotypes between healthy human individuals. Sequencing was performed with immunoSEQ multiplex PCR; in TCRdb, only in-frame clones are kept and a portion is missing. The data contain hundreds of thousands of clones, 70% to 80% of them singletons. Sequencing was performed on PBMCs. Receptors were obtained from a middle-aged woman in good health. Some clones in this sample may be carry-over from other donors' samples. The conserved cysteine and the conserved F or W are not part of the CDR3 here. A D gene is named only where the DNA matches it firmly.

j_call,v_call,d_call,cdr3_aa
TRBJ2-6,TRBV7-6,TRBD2,ASSLTSTRSGANVLT
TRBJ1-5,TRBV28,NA,ASTYRDTLIQPQH
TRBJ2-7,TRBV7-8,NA,ASRSGAGMYEQY
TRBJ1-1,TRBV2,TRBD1,ASIADRWYTEAF
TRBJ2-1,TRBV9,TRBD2,ASSVVGLGLAGSRTYNEQF
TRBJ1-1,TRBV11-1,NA,ASSLSQPSGGGTEAF
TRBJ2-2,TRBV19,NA,ASSIDRGDIGELF
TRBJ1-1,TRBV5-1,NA,ASSLVQGGTEAF
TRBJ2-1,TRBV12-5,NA,ASGLIFGPELNEQF
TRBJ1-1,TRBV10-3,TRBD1,AISEGGEVTEAF
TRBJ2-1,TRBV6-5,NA,ASYPVSEQF
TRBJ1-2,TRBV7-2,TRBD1,ASSPWDRVEGYT
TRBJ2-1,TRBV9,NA,ASSVVLGAEQF
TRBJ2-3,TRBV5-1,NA,ASSLAGGGGTDTQY
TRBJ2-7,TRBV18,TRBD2,ASSPGLAGGTYEQY
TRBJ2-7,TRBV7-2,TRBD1,ASSLALGQGASQPWNEQY
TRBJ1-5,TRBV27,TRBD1,ASSLTGFNLENQPQH
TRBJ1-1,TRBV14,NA,ASSQDWLGRRTEAF
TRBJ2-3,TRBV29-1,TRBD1,SVDEGATDTQY
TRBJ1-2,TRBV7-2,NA,ASSSRQDGYT
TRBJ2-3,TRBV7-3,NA,ASSSPGRYTQY
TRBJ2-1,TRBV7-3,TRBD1,ASSLSQGAGNEQF
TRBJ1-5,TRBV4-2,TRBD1,ASSPQSDRGDQPQH
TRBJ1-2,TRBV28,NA,ASSLDKNYGYT
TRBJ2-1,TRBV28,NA,ASSLQGPSYNEQF
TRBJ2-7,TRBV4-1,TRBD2,ASSYVGGRYEQY